Each of the 23 T cell receptor beta chains below was sequenced from the same sample in a study of blood T cell repertoires in COVID-19. Assay used: immunoSEQ multiplex PCR; TCRdb lists only in-frame clones, some missing. The repertoire holds about 300,000 clones, with roughly nine tenths as singletons. The sequencing sample was made of PBMCs or T cells enriched from blood (not recorded which). Source of these receptors: a woman between 40 and 55 years old who had recovered from COVID-19.

The rearrangement links TRBV16 to TRBJ1-2; 8 bases align to TRBD1. This CDR3 contains 13 residues. Germline CDR1 is KGHSY and CDR2 is FQNENV. V gave up 3 bases and J gave up 6 bases; unmatched junction bases: 3. The CDR3 reads CASSHPTGDGYTF. CDR3 sequence (DNA): TGTGCCAGCAGCCACCCGACAGGGGATGGCTACACCTTC. The variable domain in full, completed from reference TRBV16 and TRBJ1-2, reads GEEVAQTPKHLVRGEGQKAKLYCAPIKGHSYVFWYQQVLKNEFKFLISFQNENVFDETGMPKERFSAKCLPNSPCSLEIQATKLEDSAVYFCASSHPTGDGYTFGSGTRLTVV.

The chain couples TRBV27 to TRBJ1-2, with D possibly being TRBD1 (5 bases). Trimming stripped 6 bases from V and 1 base from J, with 15 bases between. The CDR3 totals 15 residues. Germline CDR1 reads MNHEY; CDR2 reads SMNVEV (reference sequence). CDR3 protein: CASSLKGRHNYGYTF. DNA for the CDR3: TGTGCCAGCAGCTTAAAGGGGAGGCATAACTATGGCTACACCTTC.

The V gene is TRBV19, the J gene TRBJ1-2; perhaps TRBD1 as D (5 bases). Trimming removed 4 bases from V and 4 bases from J, with 10 bases in between. CDR3 size: 13 residues. Germline values: CDR1 LNHDA, CDR2 SQIVND (reference sequence). The CDR3 sequence: CASSTTAIYGYTF. CDR3 DNA: TGTGCCAGTAGTACGACAGCGATCTATGGCTACACCTTC.

This rearrangement joins TRBV19 to TRBJ1-2; the D is unclear. V was trimmed by 4 bases and J by 2 bases, leaving 8 bases between them. This CDR3 contains 13 residues. Germline lookup yields CDR1 LNHDA and CDR2 SQIVND (reference sequence). DNA of the CDR3: TGTGCCAGTAGTAATTTGGAGAACTATGGCTACACCTTC. Protein: CASSNLENYGYTF.

The gene calls are TRBV27 and TRBJ1-2; perhaps TRBD1 as D (5 bases). The germline V gene encodes CDR1 MNHEY and CDR2 SMNVEV (reference sequence). The CDR3 is made up of 14 amino acids. The V and J ends lost 6 bases and 7 bases respectively, with 18 bases between them. CDR3 sequence reads: CASRLTGTAGGYTF. The CDR3 region has the DNA TGTGCCAGCAGACTTACAGGAACCGCCGGTGGCTACACCTTC.

The chain uses TRBV3-1 (or the pseudogene TRBV3-2) and TRBJ2-1; 13 bases are shared with TRBD2. This CDR3 is 17 amino acids long. Germline V CDR1 and CDR2: LGHDT, YNNKEL (reference sequence). Unmatched junction bases numbered 10, after V lost 4 bases and J lost 7 bases. The CDR3 protein is CASSLTKTSGGLNEQFF. The CDR3 DNA is TGTGCCAGCAGCCTCACTAAGACTAGCGGGGGGCTAAATGAGCAGTTCTTC.

The chain is built from TRBV9 and TRBJ2-2; tentative D call: TRBD2 (5 bases). Germline loops: CDR1 SGDLS, CDR2 YYNGEE. Trimming stripped 1 base from V and 6 bases from J, with 10 bases between. This CDR3 has 14 residues. In nucleotides, the CDR3 is TGTGCCAGCAGCGTACGGGGTGGGGCCGGGGAGCTGTTTTTT. This codes for CASSVRGGAGELFF.

This chain connects TRBV3-1 (or the pseudogene TRBV3-2) to TRBJ1-3; weak D call: TRBD1 (6 bases). Germline V gives CDR1 LGHDT, CDR2 YNNKEL (reference sequence). This CDR3 comprises 15 residues. Deletions cut 5 bases from V and 2 bases from J, with 13 bases between. The CDR3 here is CASSAIRTAGNTIYF. The CDR3 DNA reads TGTGCCAGCAGCGCTATTCGGACAGCTGGAAACACCATATATTTT.

The chain is built from TRBV18 and TRBJ2-7; D not certain. V lost 0 bases, J lost 4 bases, and 10 bases lay in between. Germline V CDR1 and CDR2: KGHSH, LQKENI. The CDR3 runs 14 residues. The CDR3 coding sequence is TGTGCCAGCTCACCACCGGCGGCGAATTACGAGCAGTACTTC. Its translation is CASSPPAANYEQYF. Full variable domain (missing parts from reference TRBV18 and TRBJ2-7): NAGVMQNPRHLVRRRGQEARLRCSPMKGHSHVYWYRQLPEEGLKFMVYLQKENIIDESGMPKERFSAEFPKEGPSILRIQQVVRGDSAAYFCASSPPAANYEQYFGPGTRLTVT.

There are a few counts of this clone. The chain employs TRBV6-5 and TRBJ1-3; TRBD1 aligns across 7 bases. The CDR3 is made up of 15 amino acids. J lost 4 bases, V lost 6 bases, and 9 bases had no gene match. Germline CDR1 and CDR2: MNHEY and SVGAGI. The CDR3 loop reads CASRREGAGGNTIYF. In nucleotides, the CDR3 is TGTGCCAGCAGGCGCGAGGGGGCTGGAGGAAACACCATATATTTT.

The V and J genes are TRBV2 and TRBJ1-5; no clear D. V was shortened by 8 bases and J by 1 base, with 15 bases between the two germline ends. Looked up from germline, CDR1 is SNHLY and CDR2 is FYNNEI. This CDR3 spans 15 amino acids. CDR3 DNA sequence: TGTGCCAGCTGTGGCACGGGCGGGAGCAATCAGCCCCAGCATTTT. Protein sequence: CASCGTGGSNQPQHF.

The chain links TRBV6-2 or TRBV6-3 to TRBJ1-1; tentatively, D is TRBD1 (5 bases). Trimming left V 2 bases short and J 1 base short, with 11 bases between. Germline V CDR1 and CDR2: MNHEY, SVGEGT. CDR3 length: 15 amino acids. The CDR3 DNA sequence: TGTGCCAGCAGTTACGTGTGGCAGGGGAACACTGAAGCTTTCTTT. As protein: CASSYVWQGNTEAFF.

V and J are TRBV27 and TRBJ2-1; TRBD1 agrees at 7 bases. There are 13 residues in the CDR3. V trimming: 6 bases; J trimming: 3 bases; junction bases outside the gene matches: 2. CDR1 is MNHEY, CDR2 SMNVEV, per germline (reference sequence). The CDR3 DNA sequence: TGTGCCAGCAGGGCAGGGGGCTACAATGAGCAGTTCTTC. Translated, it gives CASRAGGYNEQFF.

V gene TRBV10-3 combines with J gene TRBJ2-2, with 11 bases fitting TRBD1. The CDR3 has 14 residues. Looked up from germline, CDR1 is ENHRY and CDR2 is SYGVKD. After removal of 6 bases from V and 5 bases from J, the junction contained 2 bases not matched to a gene. CDR3 sequence reads: CAISGQGATGELFF. Written as DNA, the CDR3 is TGTGCCATCAGCGGACAGGGGGCGACCGGGGAGCTGTTTTTT.

V gene TRBV9 combines with J gene TRBJ1-2, with D possibly TRBD1 on 5 matching bases. The germline V and J ends were trimmed by 3 bases and 1 base, with 7 bases remaining between them. Germline loops: CDR1 SGDLS, CDR2 YYNGEE. The CDR3 is 13 amino acids. CDR3 DNA: TGTGCCAGCAGCGACGACAGTAACTATGGCTACACCTTC. Protein sequence: CASSDDSNYGYTF.

The chain has TRBV29-1 and TRBJ2-7, with TRBD1 matching over 9 bases. The V gene's germline CDR1 is SQVTM and CDR2 ANQGSEA. The CDR3 runs to 15 residues. V dropped 1 base and J dropped 5; count of bases not matched to a gene: 9. The DNA for the CDR3 is TGCAGCGTTGAAGCCCGGGACAGGGTAATCCACGAGCAGTACTTC. Residues: CSVEARDRVIHEQYF.

This chain links TRBV7-9 with TRBJ2-7, with 7 bases lining up with TRBD1. V trimming: 3 bases; J trimming: 0 bases; junction bases outside the gene matches: 5. The CDR3 spans 15 residues. Germline CDR1 is SEHNR and CDR2 is FQNEAQ (reference sequence). CDR3 nucleotide sequence: TGTGCCAGCAGCTTCCCCGGGACAGCCTCCTACGAGCAGTACTTC. Amino acids: CASSFPGTASYEQYF.

The chain couples TRBV10-1 to TRBJ1-3; 8 bases map to TRBD1. Trimming at V came to 6 bases and at J to 8 bases, leaving 9 bases not matched to a gene. Looked up from germline, CDR1 is WNHNN and CDR2 is SYGVQD (reference sequence). CDR3 length: 14 residues. In nucleotides, the CDR3 is TGCGCCAGCAGCCCGATGGACAGGGAGGACACCATATATTTT. This gives the protein CASSPMDREDTIYF.

This sequence joins TRBV19 and TRBJ2-7; 7 bases are shared with TRBD1. Germline V gene data show CDR1 as LNHDA and CDR2 as SQIVND (reference sequence). Trimming took 5 bases from V and 3 from J; bases not matched to a gene: 7. This CDR3 is built from 14 residues. The CDR3 here is CASSYRDRNYEQYF. In nucleotides, the CDR3 is TGTGCCAGTAGTTACCGGGACAGAAACTACGAGCAGTACTTC.

This rearrangement joins TRBV6-6 to TRBJ1-3; possible D gene TRBD1, 6 bases. CDR3 length: 16 residues. With 7 bases removed from V and 4 bases from J, the gap between germline ends came to 20 bases. Per the germline V gene, CDR1 is MNHNY and CDR2 is SVGAGI (reference sequence). The CDR3 sequence is CASTPTGGRSGNTIYF. CDR3 in DNA: TGTGCCAGCACCCCTACCGGGGGGCGAAGCGGAAACACCATATATTTT.

This rearrangement joins TRBV12-5 to TRBJ1-2; perhaps TRBD1 as D (5 bases). V shed 10 bases and J shed 4 bases, with 16 bases lying between them. The germline CDR1 and CDR2 sequences are LGHNT and FRNRAP. CDR3 length: 13 amino acids. CDR3 DNA: TGTGCTACCCAAAACGGGGGAGCCTATGGCTACACCTTC. Its translation: CATQNGGAYGYTF. The whole variable domain, remainder taken from reference TRBV12-5 and TRBJ1-2, is DARVTQTPRHKVTEMGQEVTMRCQPILGHNTVFWYRQTMMQGLELLAYFRNRAPLDDSGMPKDRFSAEMPDATLATLKIQPSEPRDSAVYFCATQNGGAYGYTFGSGTRLTVV.

This rearrangement joins TRBV19 to TRBJ1-5, with D unresolved. Germline V CDR1 and CDR2: LNHDA, SQIVND (reference sequence). CDR3 length: 14 amino acids. The ends were cut back, 3 bases at V and 6 bases at J, with 12 bases in the middle. This CDR3 is CASSIRGTGQPQHF. The CDR3 DNA sequence: TGTGCCAGTAGTATCCGGGGAACGGGTCAGCCCCAGCATTTT.

The chain carries TRBV5-1 and TRBJ1-1, with a possible D match to TRBD1 (6 bases). This CDR3 spans 14 amino acids. V was clipped by 7 bases and J by 1 base, with 14 bases between them. Germline V gene sequence: CDR1 SGHRS, CDR2 YFSETQ. The CDR3 region is CASGPGHKNTEAFF. In nucleotides, the CDR3 is TGCGCCAGCGGACCGGGACATAAGAACACTGAAGCTTTCTTT.